This T cell receptor (beta chain) derives from a study of cytomegalovirus exposure and HLA in healthy donors. Broader study findings: A previous analysis found most TCR beta V segments productive roughly 90% or roughly 30% of the time. Later genetic work tied a missense DCLRE1C variant to beta-chain V and J trimming. Most TCR sequences proved rare, with some public TCRs found in many donors. A later analysis revealed that TCR association rates differed between HLA loci, peaking at DRB1 and bottoming out at HLA-C.

Vbeta (60) and Jbeta (13) primers were used in the PCR. Profiled with immunoSEQ multiplex PCR; TCRdb holds only in-frame clones, not every one. The sample includes 200,000 to 250,000 clones, 76% of them seen just once. This clone was observed a handful of times. Its cognate antigen is unknown. This CDR3 is built from 15 residues. Looked up from germline, CDR1 is MDHEN and CDR2 is SYDVKM. Trimming removed 3 bases from V and 4 bases from J, with 12 bases in between. The source material was PBMCs. The chain carries TRBV28 and TRBJ2-2, with D possibly matching TRBD2 (7 bases). The clonotype comes from a man between 18 and 29 years old in good health and CMV-seronegative. The CDR3 loop reads CASSFPGGGTGELFF. For the CDR3, the DNA is TGTGCCAGCAGTTTCCCGGGGGGCGGCACCGGGGAGCTGTTTTTT.